The following is a T cell receptor (beta chain) sequence with its context. Antigen specificity is unknown. The data derive from a study of radiotherapy plus CTLA-4 blockade in lung cancer. At the level of the study: Patients showed objective responses in 18% of cases and disease control in just over 30%.

Each patient with chemo-refractory metastatic non-small-cell lung cancer was treated with focal radiation plus CTLA-4 blockade using ipilimumab. TCRdb's copy holds only in-frame clones and misses some; the assay was immunoSEQ multiplex PCR. The table includes 80,000 to 100,000 clones, 88% detected once. General study findings and limits: Reported findings show early blood T cell clone dynamics, with interferon-beta, best predicted response. Tumor-derived TCR clones expanded in blood after radiotherapy plus ipilimumab.

Trimming cost V 8 bases and J 8 bases, with 9 bases left between them. Germline values: CDR1 MNHNS, CDR2 SASEGT. The length of the CDR3 is 10 residues. The material sequenced was peripheral blood, taken from a patient treated with radiotherapy plus ipilimumab. The sequence was collected from a human donor with non-small cell lung cancer that progressed on radiotherapy plus ipilimumab. The genes are TRBV6-1 and TRBJ1-2; no clear D. In nucleotides, the CDR3 is TGTGCCAGCCTGTTGGGGGGCTACACCTTC. It yields the protein CASLLGGYTF.